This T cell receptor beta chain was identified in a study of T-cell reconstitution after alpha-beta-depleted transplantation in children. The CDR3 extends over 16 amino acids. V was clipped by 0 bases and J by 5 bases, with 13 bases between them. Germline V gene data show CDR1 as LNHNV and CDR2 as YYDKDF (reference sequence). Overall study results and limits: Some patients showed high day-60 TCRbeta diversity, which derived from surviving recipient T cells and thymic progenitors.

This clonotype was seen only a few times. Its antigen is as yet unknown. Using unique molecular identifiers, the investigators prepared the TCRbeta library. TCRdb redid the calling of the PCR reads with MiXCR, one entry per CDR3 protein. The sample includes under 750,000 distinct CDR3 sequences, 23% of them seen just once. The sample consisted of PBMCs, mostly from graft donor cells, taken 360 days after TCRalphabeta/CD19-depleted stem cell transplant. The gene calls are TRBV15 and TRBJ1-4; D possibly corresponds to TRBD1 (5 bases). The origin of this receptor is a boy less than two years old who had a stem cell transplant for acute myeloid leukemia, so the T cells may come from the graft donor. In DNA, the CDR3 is TGTGCCACCAGCAGAGATCCGGGCAGGGCGAATGAAAAACTGTTTTTT. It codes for CATSRDPGRANEKLFF.